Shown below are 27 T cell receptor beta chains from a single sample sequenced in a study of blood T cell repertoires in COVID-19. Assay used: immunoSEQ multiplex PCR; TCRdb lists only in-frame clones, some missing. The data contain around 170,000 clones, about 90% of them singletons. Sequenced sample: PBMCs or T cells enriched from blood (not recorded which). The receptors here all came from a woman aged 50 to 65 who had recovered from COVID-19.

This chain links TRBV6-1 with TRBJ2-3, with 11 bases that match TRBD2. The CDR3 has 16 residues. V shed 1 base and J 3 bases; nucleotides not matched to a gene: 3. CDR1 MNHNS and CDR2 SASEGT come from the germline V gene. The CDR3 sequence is CASSEVAGGETDTQYF. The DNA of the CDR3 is TGTGCCAGCAGTGAAGTAGCGGGAGGGGAAACAGATACGCAGTATTTT.

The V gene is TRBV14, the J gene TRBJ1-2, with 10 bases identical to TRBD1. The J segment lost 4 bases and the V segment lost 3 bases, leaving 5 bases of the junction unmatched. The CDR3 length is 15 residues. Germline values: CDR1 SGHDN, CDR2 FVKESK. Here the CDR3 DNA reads TGTGCCAGCAGCCAGGGGACAGGGGACTTCTATGGCTACACCTTC. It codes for CASSQGTGDFYGYTF.

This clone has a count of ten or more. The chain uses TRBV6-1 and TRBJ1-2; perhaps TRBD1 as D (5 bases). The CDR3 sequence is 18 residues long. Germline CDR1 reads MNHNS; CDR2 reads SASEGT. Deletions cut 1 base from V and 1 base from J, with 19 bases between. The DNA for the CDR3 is TGTGCCAGCAGTGAAGGGAGGAAGGGACTCCGCATTAACTATGGCTACACCTTC. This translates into CASSEGRKGLRINYGYTF.

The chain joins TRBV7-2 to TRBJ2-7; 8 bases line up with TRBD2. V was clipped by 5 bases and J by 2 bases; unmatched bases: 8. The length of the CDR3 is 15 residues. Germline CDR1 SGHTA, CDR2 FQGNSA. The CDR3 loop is CASSPSSGSAYEQYF. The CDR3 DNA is TGTGCCAGCAGCCCGTCTAGCGGGTCCGCCTACGAGCAGTACTTC.

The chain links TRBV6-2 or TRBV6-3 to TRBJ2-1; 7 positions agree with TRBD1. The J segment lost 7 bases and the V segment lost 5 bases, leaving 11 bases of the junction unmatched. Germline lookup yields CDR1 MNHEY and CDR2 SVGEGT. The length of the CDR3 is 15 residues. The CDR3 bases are TGTGCCAGCAGTATCGGGACAGCAGACCCAAATGAGCAGTTCTTC. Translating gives CASSIGTADPNEQFF.

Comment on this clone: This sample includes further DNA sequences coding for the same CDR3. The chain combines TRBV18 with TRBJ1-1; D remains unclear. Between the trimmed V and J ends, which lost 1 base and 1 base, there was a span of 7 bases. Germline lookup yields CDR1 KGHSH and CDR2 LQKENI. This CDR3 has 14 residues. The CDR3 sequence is CASSPLSENTEAFF. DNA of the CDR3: TGTGCCAGCTCACCACTTAGCGAGAACACTGAAGCTTTCTTT. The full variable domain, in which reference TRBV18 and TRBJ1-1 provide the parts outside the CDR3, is NAGVMQNPRHLVRRRGQEARLRCSPMKGHSHVYWYRQLPEEGLKFMVYLQKENIIDESGMPKERFSAEFPKEGPSILRIQQVVRGDSAAYFCASSPLSENTEAFFGQGTRLTVV.

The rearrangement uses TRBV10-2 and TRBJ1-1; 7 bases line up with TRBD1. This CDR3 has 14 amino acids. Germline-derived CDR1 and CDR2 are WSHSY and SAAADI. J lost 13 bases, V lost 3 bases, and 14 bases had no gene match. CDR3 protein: CASSDKGQRQKGFF. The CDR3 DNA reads TGCGCCAGCAGTGACAAGGGACAGAGACAAAAGGGTTTCTTT.

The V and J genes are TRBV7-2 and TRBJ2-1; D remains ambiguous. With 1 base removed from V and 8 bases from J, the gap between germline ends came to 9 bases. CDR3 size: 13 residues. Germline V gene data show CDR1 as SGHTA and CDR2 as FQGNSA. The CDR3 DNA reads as TGTGCCAGCAGCTTAGGCCGCGTGTATGAGCAGTTCTTC. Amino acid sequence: CASSLGRVYEQFF.

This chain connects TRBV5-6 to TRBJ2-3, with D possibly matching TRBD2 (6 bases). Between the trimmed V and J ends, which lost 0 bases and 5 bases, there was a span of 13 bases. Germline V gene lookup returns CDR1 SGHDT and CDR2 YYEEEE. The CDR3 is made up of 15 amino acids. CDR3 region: CASSLVSGSVDTQYF. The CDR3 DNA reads TGTGCCAGCAGCTTGGTTAGCGGATCAGTAGATACGCAGTATTTT. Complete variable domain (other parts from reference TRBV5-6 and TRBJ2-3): DAGVTQSPTHLIKTRGQQVTLRCSPKSGHDTVSWYQQALGQGPQFIFQYYEEEERQRGNFPDRFSGHQFPNYSSELNVNALLLGDSALYLCASSLVSGSVDTQYFGPGTRLTVL.

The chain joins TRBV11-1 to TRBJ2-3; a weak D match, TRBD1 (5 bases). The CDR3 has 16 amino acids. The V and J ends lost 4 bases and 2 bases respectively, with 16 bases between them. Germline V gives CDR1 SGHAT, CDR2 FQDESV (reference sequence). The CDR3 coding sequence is TGTGCCAGCAGCTCCAAGGGGAAGTTTTCCACAGATACGCAGTATTTT. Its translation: CASSSKGKFSTDTQYF.

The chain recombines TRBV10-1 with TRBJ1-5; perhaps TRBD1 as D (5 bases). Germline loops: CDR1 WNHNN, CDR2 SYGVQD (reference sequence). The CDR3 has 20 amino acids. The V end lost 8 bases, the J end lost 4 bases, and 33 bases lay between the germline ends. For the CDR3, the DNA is TGCGCCAGCGAGAGGCGGGTCGCAGGGATGGGGGGGAAAGTTAATCAGCCCCAGCATTTT. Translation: CASERRVAGMGGKVNQPQHF.

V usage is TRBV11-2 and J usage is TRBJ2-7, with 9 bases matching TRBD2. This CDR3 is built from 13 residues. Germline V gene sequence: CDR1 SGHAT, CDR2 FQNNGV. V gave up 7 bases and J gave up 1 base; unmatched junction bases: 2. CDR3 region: CASNGLASYEQYF. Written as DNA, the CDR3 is TGTGCCAGCAACGGACTAGCGTCCTACGAGCAGTACTTC.

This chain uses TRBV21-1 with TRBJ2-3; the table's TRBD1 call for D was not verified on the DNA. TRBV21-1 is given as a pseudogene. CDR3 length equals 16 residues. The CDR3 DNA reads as TGTGCCAGCAGCCCCCCGGGACAGCTAGTCACAGATACGCAGTATTTT. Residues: CASSPPGQLVTDTQYF.

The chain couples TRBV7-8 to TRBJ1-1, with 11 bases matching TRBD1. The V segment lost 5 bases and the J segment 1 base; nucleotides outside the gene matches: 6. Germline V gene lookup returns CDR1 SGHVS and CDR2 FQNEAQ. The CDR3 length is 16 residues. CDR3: CASSPWTGGTNTEAFF. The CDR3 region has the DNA TGTGCCAGCAGCCCTTGGACAGGGGGCACGAACACTGAAGCTTTCTTT.

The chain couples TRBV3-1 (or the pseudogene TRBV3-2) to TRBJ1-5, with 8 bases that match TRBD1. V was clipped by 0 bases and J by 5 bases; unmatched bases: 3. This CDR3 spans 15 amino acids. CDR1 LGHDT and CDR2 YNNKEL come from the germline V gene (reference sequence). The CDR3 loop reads CASSQDTGGHQPQHF. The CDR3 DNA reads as TGTGCCAGCAGCCAAGATACAGGGGGTCATCAGCCCCAGCATTTT.

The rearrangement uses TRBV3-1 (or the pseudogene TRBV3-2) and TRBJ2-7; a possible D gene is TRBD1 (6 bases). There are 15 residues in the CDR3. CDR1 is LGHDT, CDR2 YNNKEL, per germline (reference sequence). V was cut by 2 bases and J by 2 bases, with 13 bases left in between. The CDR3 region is CASSQTGTPPYEQYF. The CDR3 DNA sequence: TGTGCCAGCAGCCAAACCGGGACACCCCCCTACGAGCAGTACTTC.

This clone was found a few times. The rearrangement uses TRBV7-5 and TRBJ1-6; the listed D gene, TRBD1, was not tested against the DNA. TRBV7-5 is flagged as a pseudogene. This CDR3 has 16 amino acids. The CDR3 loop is CARSIRYRDAHSPLHF. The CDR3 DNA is TGTGCCAGAAGCATACGATACAGGGACGCCCATTCACCCCTCCACTTT.

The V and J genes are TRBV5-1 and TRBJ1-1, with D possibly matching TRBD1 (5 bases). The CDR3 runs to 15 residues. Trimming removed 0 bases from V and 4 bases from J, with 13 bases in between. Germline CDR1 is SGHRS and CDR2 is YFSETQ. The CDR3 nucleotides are TGCGCCAGCAGCTTGGGTGGGGGAGGCGGCACTGAAGCTTTCTTT. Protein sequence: CASSLGGGGGTEAFF.

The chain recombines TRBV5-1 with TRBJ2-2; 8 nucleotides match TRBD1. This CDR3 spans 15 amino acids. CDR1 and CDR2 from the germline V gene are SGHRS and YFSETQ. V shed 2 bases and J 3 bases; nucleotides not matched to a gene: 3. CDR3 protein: CASSFGQGDTGELFF. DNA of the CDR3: TGCGCCAGCAGCTTCGGACAGGGTGACACCGGGGAGCTGTTTTTT.

CDR3 region: CASSIQNQGFTEAFF. In DNA form, the CDR3 reads TGTGCCAGCAGCATTCAAAATCAGGGGTTCACTGAAGCTTTCTTT. J is TRBJ1-1 and V is TRBV7-2; a possible D gene is TRBD1 (6 bases). The CDR3 sequence is 15 residues long. Trimming removed 5 bases at V and 4 bases at J, with 17 bases between. Germline V gene sequence: CDR1 SGHTA, CDR2 FQGNSA.

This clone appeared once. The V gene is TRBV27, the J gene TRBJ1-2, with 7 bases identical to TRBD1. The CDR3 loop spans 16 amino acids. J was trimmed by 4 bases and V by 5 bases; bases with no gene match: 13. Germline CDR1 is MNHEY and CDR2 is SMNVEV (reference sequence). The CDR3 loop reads CASSVGPGQQRYGYTF. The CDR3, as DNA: TGTGCCAGCAGTGTGGGTCCGGGACAGCAGCGCTATGGCTACACCTTC.

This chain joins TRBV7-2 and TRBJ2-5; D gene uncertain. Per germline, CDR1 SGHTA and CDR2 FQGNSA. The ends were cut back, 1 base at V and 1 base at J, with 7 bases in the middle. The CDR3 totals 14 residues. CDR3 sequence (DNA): TGTGCCAGCAGCTTAGTAGCCCCCCAAGAGACCCAGTACTTC. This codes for CASSLVAPQETQYF.

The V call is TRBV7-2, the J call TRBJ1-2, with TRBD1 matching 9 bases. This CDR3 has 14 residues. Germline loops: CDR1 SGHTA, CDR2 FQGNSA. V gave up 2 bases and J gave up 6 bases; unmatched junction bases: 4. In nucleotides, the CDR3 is TGTGCCAGCAGCTTAATGGACAGGGGCCATGGCTACACCTTC. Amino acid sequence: CASSLMDRGHGYTF.

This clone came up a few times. Here the CDR3 DNA reads TGTGCCATCAGGGGACAGGGGGGCTACACCTTC. It specifies CAIRGQGGYTF. This chain joins TRBV10-3 and TRBJ1-2, with 10 bases identical to TRBD1. V gave up 6 bases and J gave up 8 bases; unmatched junction bases: 0. Germline V gives CDR1 ENHRY, CDR2 SYGVKD. The CDR3 is 11 residues long.

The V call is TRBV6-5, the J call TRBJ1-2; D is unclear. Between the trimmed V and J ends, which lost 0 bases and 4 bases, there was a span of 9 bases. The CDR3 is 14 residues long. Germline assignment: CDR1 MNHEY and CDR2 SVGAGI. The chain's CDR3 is CASSYSWEGYGYTF. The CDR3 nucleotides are TGTGCCAGCAGTTACTCGTGGGAGGGCTATGGCTACACCTTC.

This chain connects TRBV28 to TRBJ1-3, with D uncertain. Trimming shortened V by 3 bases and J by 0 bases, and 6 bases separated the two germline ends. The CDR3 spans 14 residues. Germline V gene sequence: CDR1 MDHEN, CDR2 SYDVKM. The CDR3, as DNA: TGTGCCAGCAGTTTCAGCGACTCTGGAAACACCATATATTTT. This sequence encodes CASSFSDSGNTIYF.

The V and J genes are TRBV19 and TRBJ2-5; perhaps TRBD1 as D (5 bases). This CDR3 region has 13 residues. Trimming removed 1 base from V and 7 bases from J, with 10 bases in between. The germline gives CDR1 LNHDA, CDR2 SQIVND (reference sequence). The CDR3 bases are TGTGCCAGTAGTATAGCCCAGGGTGGGACCCAGTACTTC. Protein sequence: CASSIAQGGTQYF. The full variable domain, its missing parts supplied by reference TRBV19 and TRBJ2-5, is DGGITQSPKYLFRKEGQNVTLSCEQNLNHDAMYWYRQDPGQGLRLIYYSQIVNDFQKGDIAEGYSVSREKKESFPLTVTSAQKNPTAFYLCASSIAQGGTQYFGPGTRLLVL.